Below are 25 T cell receptor beta chains sequenced from a single sample in a study of T cell clones after liver transplantation. The table came from immunoSEQ multiplex PCR; TCRdb's copy has only in-frame clones and leaves some out. The sample contains approximately 50,000 clones, approximately 71% of which appear only once. The sample was CD4+ T cells from blood, taken roughly 56 months after liver transplant. The receptors come from a human patient who received a liver transplant. Some T cells may be provided by the graft donor.

The chain employs TRBV7-6 and TRBJ2-1; 9 bases fit TRBD1. The CDR3 spans 16 residues. V lost 8 bases and J lost 4; bases outside the gene matches: 12. Germline values: CDR1 SGHVS, CDR2 FNYEAQ. The CDR3 DNA reads as TGTGCCAGCGCCCAAGGCAGCGGGACAGGGTACAATGAGCAGTTCTTC. It yields the protein CASAQGSGTGYNEQFF.

V gene TRBV4-1 combines with J gene TRBJ2-5, with D perhaps TRBD2 (5 bases). Germline V gene lookup returns CDR1 MGHRA and CDR2 YSYEKL. This CDR3 region has 16 residues. The germline V and J ends were trimmed by 5 bases and 2 bases, with 18 bases remaining between them. This CDR3 reads CASSNGVGSVQETQYF. DNA for the CDR3: TGCGCCAGCAGCAACGGGGTGGGGAGTGTTCAAGAGACCCAGTACTTC.

V gene TRBV28 combines with J gene TRBJ2-3; 8 bases align to TRBD1. The junction had 13 bases not matched to a gene; V was cut back by 6 bases and J by 8 bases. Germline V lookup: CDR1 MDHEN, CDR2 SYDVKM. The CDR3 consists of 15 residues. CDR3 DNA sequence: TGTGCCAGCAGCCAAACTAGGACAGGGTGGGTTACGCAGTATTTT. It codes for CASSQTRTGWVTQYF.

This clone was observed a single time. This chain joins TRBV7-2 and TRBJ2-1; 14 bases are shared with TRBD2. The CDR3 is 15 residues long. The germline V gene has CDR1 SGHTA and CDR2 FQGNSA. The junction had 5 bases not matched to a gene; V was cut back by 4 bases and J by 9 bases. Here the CDR3 reads CASSSGTSGGGEQFF. The CDR3 nucleotides are TGTGCCAGCAGCTCAGGGACTAGCGGGGGTGGTGAGCAGTTCTTC.

CDR3 amino acids: CASSLMGWSGDSYEQYF. In DNA form, the CDR3 reads TGTGCCAGCAGCCTAATGGGTTGGAGCGGGGATTCCTACGAGCAGTACTTC. The chain joins TRBV14 to TRBJ2-7; 7 nucleotides match TRBD2. Per the germline V gene, CDR1 is SGHDN and CDR2 is FVKESK. After removal of 4 bases from V and 1 base from J, the junction contained 13 bases not matched to a gene. CDR3 length equals 17 residues.

This clone was seen a single time. This chain joins TRBV7-9 and TRBJ2-7; D unclear. Looked up from germline, CDR1 is SEHNR and CDR2 is FQNEAQ (reference sequence). The ends were cut back, 1 base at V and 6 bases at J, with 16 bases in the middle. The CDR3 loop spans 15 amino acids. The CDR3 reads CASSLDSLLDFEQYF. The CDR3 DNA reads as TGTGCCAGCAGCTTAGACTCCCTGCTAGATTTCGAGCAGTACTTC.

V is TRBV7-2 and J is TRBJ2-7; the match to TRBD1 covers 7 bases. CDR3 length: 15 amino acids. CDR1 and CDR2 from the germline V gene are SGHTA and FQGNSA. J gave up 3 bases and V 2 bases, and 7 bases lay outside the gene matches. The DNA for the CDR3 is TGTGCCAGCAGCTTAATGGGGACAGACCTCTACGAGCAGTACTTC. Translation: CASSLMGTDLYEQYF.

V is TRBV15 and J is TRBJ2-4; TRBD1 matches 8 bases. The length of the CDR3 is 15 residues. CDR1 is LNHNV and CDR2 is YYDKDF in the germline V gene (reference sequence). V was pared by 1 base and J by 9 bases, with 8 bases of the junction left unmatched. The CDR3 DNA sequence: TGTGCCACCAGCAGAGTACAGGGGGGCCAGAGCATTCAGTACTTC. It encodes CATSRVQGGQSIQYF.

This sequence joins TRBV5-8 and TRBJ2-7; D ambiguous. The germline V gene has CDR1 SGHTS and CDR2 YDEGEE. V shed 2 bases and J shed 0 bases, with 9 bases lying between them. The CDR3 runs 14 residues. CDR3 nucleotides: TGTGCCAGCAGCTTCACCCAGAGCTCCTACGAGCAGTACTTC. Amino acids: CASSFTQSSYEQYF.

The V gene is TRBV28, the J gene TRBJ2-1, with 8 bases fitting TRBD1. The germline CDR1 and CDR2 sequences are MDHEN and SYDVKM. The CDR3 sequence is 14 residues long. Trimming cost V 6 bases and J 10 bases; bases outside gene matches: 11. The CDR3 sequence: CASRDRGRSLEQFF. The DNA for the CDR3 is TGTGCCAGCAGAGACAGGGGAAGGTCGTTAGAGCAGTTCTTC.

This clone was recorded a few times. The rearrangement links TRBV19 to TRBJ1-4; TRBD1 agrees at 8 bases. Germline V lookup: CDR1 LNHDA, CDR2 SQIVND (reference sequence). Trimming removed 6 bases from V and 4 bases from J; junction bases left unmatched: 4. The CDR3 is 14 amino acids. The CDR3 DNA reads as TGTGCCAGTAGGCTACAGGGGGTTAATGAAAAACTGTTTTTT. Its protein product is CASRLQGVNEKLFF.

The chain recombines TRBV7-2 with TRBJ1-1; no clear D gene. CDR1 is SGHTA, CDR2 FQGNSA, per germline. The V end was cut by 1 base, the J end by 8 bases, with 11 bases between. The CDR3 spans 13 residues. The DNA for the CDR3 is TGTGCCAGCAGCTTAGTAGGGAGCCGGGAAGCTTTCTTT. Amino acid sequence: CASSLVGSREAFF.

The rearrangement uses TRBV28 and TRBJ2-3; D possibly corresponds to TRBD1 (6 bases). This CDR3 comprises 15 residues. Trimming took off 3 bases at V and 0 bases at J, with 10 bases between the two ends. In germline, CDR1 is MDHEN, CDR2 SYDVKM. CDR3 region: CASSFGQSSTDTQYF. The CDR3 DNA reads as TGTGCCAGCAGTTTTGGACAGTCTAGCACAGATACGCAGTATTTT.

The V gene is TRBV7-8, the J gene TRBJ2-5; TRBD1 agrees at 7 bases. The CDR3 is 17 residues long. V shed 2 bases, J shed 4 bases, and the junction held 13 bases outside the gene matches. CDR1 is SGHVS, CDR2 FQNEAQ, per germline. CDR3 in DNA: TGTGCCAGCAGCTTAAGACAGGGTTCTTCACTTCGAGAGACCCAGTACTTC. Translating gives CASSLRQGSSLRETQYF.

This chain connects TRBV25-1 to TRBJ2-3; D is ambiguous. The V gene lost 4 bases and the J gene lost 2 bases, with 16 bases spanning the gap. From germline, CDR1 is MGHDK and CDR2 SYGVNS. This CDR3 has 16 amino acids. For the CDR3, the DNA is TGTGCCAGCAGTGGACCAGCTTCAAGACCCACAGATACGCAGTATTTT. It specifies CASSGPASRPTDTQYF. Full variable domain (rest looked up from reference TRBV25-1 and TRBJ2-3): EADIYQTPRYLVIGTGKKITLECSQTMGHDKMYWYQQDPGMELHLIHYSYGVNSTEKGDLSSESTVSRIRTEHFPLTLESARPSHTSQYLCASSGPASRPTDTQYFGPGTRLTVL.

The gene calls are TRBV29-1 and TRBJ1-2, with TRBD1 identical over 7 bases. The germline V gene encodes CDR1 SQVTM and CDR2 ANQGSEA. V shed 7 bases and J 2 bases; nucleotides not matched to a gene: 4. This CDR3 has 12 amino acids. The CDR3, as DNA: TGCAGCGCCCGGGACAGCAACTATGGCTACACCTTC. Amino acid sequence: CSARDSNYGYTF.

The chain links TRBV7-2 to TRBJ2-1; no reliable D call. The V and J ends lost 6 bases and 5 bases respectively, with 17 bases between them. CDR3 length: 15 residues. CDR1 and CDR2 (germline): SGHTA, FQGNSA. The chain's CDR3 is CASRSPRTAHNEQFF. The CDR3 DNA follows: TGTGCCAGCAGGTCCCCGCGGACGGCTCACAATGAGCAGTTCTTC.

The chain couples TRBV7-9 to TRBJ1-1, with D perhaps matching TRBD1 (5 bases). The CDR3 covers 14 residues. Trimming pared 6 bases from V and 6 bases from J, leaving 17 bases between. Germline V gives CDR1 SEHNR, CDR2 FQNEAQ (reference sequence). For the CDR3, the DNA is TGTGCCAGCAGAAGTAGCCAGGGATGGTCTGAAGCTTTCTTT. Its protein is CASRSSQGWSEAFF.

The chain is built from TRBV18 and TRBJ1-2; 7 bases fit TRBD1. V was pared by 2 bases and J by 8 bases, with 8 bases of the junction left unmatched. The CDR3 sequence is 14 residues long. In germline, CDR1 is KGHSH, CDR2 LQKENI. The CDR3 region has the DNA TGTGCCAGCTCACCATCTACAGGGGAGGTCGGCTACACCTTC. Translating gives CASSPSTGEVGYTF.

This rearrangement joins TRBV9 to TRBJ2-6, with D possibly being TRBD1 or TRBD2 (6 bases each). Trimming cost V 7 bases and J 0 bases, with 20 bases left between them. The CDR3 length is 18 residues. Germline V CDR1 and CDR2: SGDLS, YYNGEE. The CDR3 DNA follows: TGTGCCAGCCTTGGAGGGGGGACGGGTAGCTCTGGGGCCAACGTCCTGACTTTC. Translated, it gives CASLGGGTGSSGANVLTF.

The rearrangement joins TRBV28 to TRBJ1-1, with D perhaps matching TRBD1 (6 bases). Germline V CDR1 and CDR2: MDHEN, SYDVKM. The CDR3 has 17 amino acids. V gave up 1 base and J gave up 5 bases, with 20 bases separating them. DNA for the CDR3: TGTGCCAGCAGTTTATCCCGAGGGGTTTTAAGGGGGACTGAAGCTTTCTTT. This sequence encodes CASSLSRGVLRGTEAFF.

The gene calls are TRBV28 and TRBJ2-1, with D perhaps given as TRBD1 or TRBD2 (5 bases each). This CDR3 has 13 amino acids. The V end lost 8 bases, the J end lost 2 bases, and 10 bases lay between the germline ends. Germline V gives CDR1 MDHEN, CDR2 SYDVKM. The CDR3 sequence is CASEGSTYNEQFF. CDR3 sequence (DNA): TGTGCCAGCGAGGGGAGCACCTACAATGAGCAGTTCTTC.

The chain is built from TRBV9 and TRBJ2-1; 11 nucleotides line up with TRBD2. Germline V gene data show CDR1 as SGDLS and CDR2 as YYNGEE. The CDR3 covers 17 residues. Trimming removed 4 bases from V and 0 bases from J; junction bases left unmatched: 6. The CDR3 DNA reads as TGTGCCAGCAGCCCGACAACTAGCGGGGGCTCCTACAATGAGCAGTTCTTC. It yields the protein CASSPTTSGGSYNEQFF.

V gene TRBV6-1 combines with J gene TRBJ2-7, with TRBD2 matching 7 bases. CDR3 length: 16 residues. Germline CDR1 and CDR2: MNHNS and SASEGT. V lost 3 bases, J lost 1 base, and 9 bases stayed unmatched. For the CDR3, the DNA is TGTGCCAGCAGTGACCCCGGGGGGTCCCTTTCCTACGAGCAGTACTTC. Amino acid sequence: CASSDPGGSLSYEQYF.

The chain is built from TRBV28 and TRBJ2-3; 15 nucleotides agree with TRBD2. V lost 3 bases to trimming and J lost 0 bases; unmatched junction nucleotides: 7. The CDR3 totals 19 residues. Germline values: CDR1 MDHEN, CDR2 SYDVKM. The CDR3 region is CASSFVGLAGGSSTDTQYF. For the CDR3, the DNA is TGTGCCAGCAGTTTTGTGGGACTAGCGGGGGGCTCTAGCACAGATACGCAGTATTTT.